The 22 T cell receptor beta chains below all came from one sample that was sequenced in a study of Graves' ophthalmopathy and Graves' hyperthyroidism (dated by TCRdb to between 2018 and 2020). Data came from an Illumina HiSeq 2000. For repertoire sequencing, the TCR beta CDR3 regions were amplified from RNA transcripts. The first round was an RT-PCR using HTBI primers with the Qiagen OneStep RT-PCR kit, and this first round was followed by a second-round multiplex PCR, then size selection and purification. TCRdb passed the public sequencing reads through fastp at Q25 and MiXCR, retaining productive beta sequences. Merged by CDR3 protein, the rows form single entries marked with the most common genes and DNA. The sample yields about 640,000 distinct CDR3 sequences; roughly two fifths were counted once. The ten largest clones represent about 3.3% of the sample. Sequenced: peripheral blood. These receptors all come from an adult man with Graves' ophthalmopathy.

The chain has TRBV6-6 and TRBJ1-4; 10 bases fit TRBD1. With V trimmed by 10 bases and J by 8 bases, 10 bases remained unmatched. CDR3 length equals 14 residues. CDR1 MNHNY and CDR2 SVGAGI come from the germline V gene (reference sequence). CDR3 nucleotide sequence: TGTGCCATCAGAGGGACAGGGGCAGGAGAAAAACTGTTTTTT. This translates into CAIRGTGAGEKLFF.

The chain couples TRBV6-6 to TRBJ2-7; no reliable D call. CDR1 is MNHNY, CDR2 SVGAGI, per germline (reference sequence). The CDR3 consists of 16 residues. V was cut by 5 bases and J by 2 bases, with 19 bases left in between. CDR3 coding DNA: TGTGCCAGCAGTGAATCCAGTGGCAAGCGTCCCTACGAGCAGTACTTC. This codes for CASSESSGKRPYEQYF.

This clonotype was seen a single time. The V call is TRBV20-1, the J call TRBJ2-1; D uncertain. The length of the CDR3 is 12 residues. V lost 7 bases to trimming and J lost 7 bases, with 14 bases between them. CDR1 is DFQATT, CDR2 SNEGSKA, per germline (reference sequence). This chain's CDR3 is CSVPVGLNEQFF. CDR3 in DNA: TGCAGTGTCCCCGTGGGGTTGAATGAGCAGTTCTTC.

The chain's CDR3 is CAIRDPGTDGYTF. CDR3 nucleotides: TGTGCCATCAGAGACCCGGGAACGGATGGCTACACCTTC. The chain recombines TRBV10-3 with TRBJ1-2; D gene unclear. The CDR3 is 13 amino acids. The germline gives CDR1 ENHRY, CDR2 SYGVKD. Trimming left V 6 bases short and J 6 bases short, with 14 bases between.

The chain has TRBV29-1 and TRBJ1-4, with 12 bases fitting TRBD1. The length of the CDR3 is 14 residues. Germline assignment: CDR1 SQVTM and CDR2 ANQGSEA. V gave up 7 bases and J gave up 7 bases; unmatched junction bases: 7. The CDR3 loop is CSAGTGGRAEKLFF. The DNA for the CDR3 is TGCAGCGCCGGGACAGGGGGCCGGGCTGAAAAACTGTTTTTT. Based on the CDR3 plus reference TRBV29-1 and TRBJ1-4, the full variable domain is SAVISQKPSRDICQRGTSLTIQCQVDSQVTMMFWYRQQPGQSLTLIATANQGSEATYESGFVIDKFPISRPNLTFSTLTVSNMSPEDSSIYLCSAGTGGRAEKLFFGSGTQLSVL.

The table lists this clonotype with a few counts. This chain joins TRBV7-9 and TRBJ2-7, with 8 bases identical to TRBD1. The V segment lost 3 bases and the J segment 0 bases; nucleotides outside the gene matches: 10. The CDR3 sequence is 17 residues long. Germline lookup yields CDR1 SEHNR and CDR2 FQNEAQ (reference sequence). CDR3 DNA: TGTGCCAGCAGCTTGGCTCCCAGGGGGCTATTCTCCTACGAGCAGTACTTC. Translated: CASSLAPRGLFSYEQYF.

Note on this clonotype: A much larger clone differs by one base, so this may be a read error. The rearrangement uses TRBV7-8 and TRBJ1-4, with 8 bases lining up with TRBD1. CDR3 size: 14 residues. With 3 bases clipped from V and 8 bases from J, the junction kept 5 bases outside the gene matches. Germline CDR1 reads SGHVS; CDR2 reads FQNEAQ. The CDR3 DNA is TGTGCCAGCAGCTTTTCGACAGGGGAGGAAAAACTGTTTTTT. This translates into CASSFSTGEEKLFF.

This clonotype came up many times. The V gene is TRBV25-1, the J gene TRBJ2-3; 7 positions match TRBD2. The ends lost 2 bases at V and 8 bases at J; junction bases unmatched: 7. CDR3 length: 14 amino acids. Germline values: CDR1 MGHDK, CDR2 SYGVNS. The CDR3 loop is CASSEPAGRGTQYF. The CDR3 DNA reads as TGTGCCAGCAGTGAACCCGCGGGGAGGGGTACGCAGTATTTT. Supplemented by reference TRBV25-1 and TRBJ2-3, the full variable domain reads EADIYQTPRYLVIGTGKKITLECSQTMGHDKMYWYQQDPGMELHLIHYSYGVNSTEKGDLSSESTVSRIRTEHFPLTLESARPSHTSQYLCASSEPAGRGTQYFGPGTRLTVL.

In this sample, this clonotype turned up many times. The chain carries TRBV14 and TRBJ1-6; perhaps TRBD1 as D (5 bases). CDR1 is SGHDN and CDR2 is FVKESK in the germline V gene. The germline V and J ends were trimmed by 4 bases and 7 bases, with 14 bases remaining between them. The CDR3 covers 15 residues. The CDR3 here is CASSLGTFSNSPLHF. CDR3 DNA: TGTGCCAGCAGCCTCGGGACTTTCTCCAATTCACCCCTCCACTTT.

CDR3 loop: CASSWDRAYEKLFF. The CDR3 DNA is TGTGCCAGCAGCTGGGACAGGGCGTACGAAAAACTGTTTTTT. The chain is built from TRBV7-6 and TRBJ1-4; TRBD1 matches 9 bases. After removal of 4 bases from V and 8 bases from J, the junction contained 5 bases not matched to a gene. In germline, CDR1 is SGHVS, CDR2 FNYEAQ. This CDR3 contains 14 residues.

This clonotype was counted ten times or more. J is TRBJ1-4 and V is TRBV5-4; 12 positions match TRBD1. Germline CDR1 reads SGHNT; CDR2 reads YYREEE (reference sequence). This CDR3 region has 16 residues. The V gene end was trimmed by 4 bases and the J gene end by 8 bases; junction bases not matched to a gene: 9. CDR3 in amino acids: CASSRDRGRETEKLFF. In DNA form, the CDR3 reads TGTGCCAGCAGCCGGGACAGGGGGCGCGAAACGGAAAAACTGTTTTTT.

The chain has TRBV25-1 and TRBJ1-6; 12 bases are a match to TRBD1. This CDR3 spans 15 amino acids. After removal of 3 bases from V and 8 bases from J, the junction contained 2 bases not matched to a gene. The germline V gene encodes CDR1 MGHDK and CDR2 SYGVNS. CDR3 in DNA: TGTGCCAGCAGTGAGGGACAGGGGGCAGATTCACCCCTCCACTTT. Translating it yields CASSEGQGADSPLHF.

This clonotype came up many times. J is TRBJ1-1 and V is TRBV6-1, with TRBD1 matching 7 bases. Germline V gene sequence: CDR1 MNHNS, CDR2 SASEGT. The CDR3 is made up of 15 amino acids. Trimming took 4 bases from V and 0 from J; bases not matched to a gene: 5. The CDR3, as DNA: TGTGCCAGCAGTGCTCCGGGGACAGTGAACACTGAAGCTTTCTTT. Protein: CASSAPGTVNTEAFF.

Points on this clonotype: One base away lies a much larger clone, so this may be a sequencing read error. The chain has TRBV12-3 or TRBV12-4 and TRBJ2-5, with TRBD1 identical over 9 bases. This CDR3 has 14 residues. CDR3 nucleotide sequence: TGTGCCAGCAAACCGGGACAGGGAGGAGAGACCCAGGACTTC. Its translation is CASKPGQGGETQDF.

This sequence joins TRBV29-1 and TRBJ1-2; D uncertain. In germline, CDR1 is SQVTM, CDR2 ANQGSEA. The CDR3 spans 8 residues. The ends were cut back, 4 bases at V and 12 bases at J, with 6 bases in the middle. The CDR3 region has the DNA TGCAGCGTTGCGTGGGACACCTTC. It encodes CSVAWDTF. Full variable domain (outside the CDR3, taken from reference TRBV29-1 and TRBJ1-2): SAVISQKPSRDICQRGTSLTIQCQVDSQVTMMFWYRQQPGQSLTLIATANQGSEATYESGFVIDKFPISRPNLTFSTLTVSNMSPEDSSIYLCSVAWDTFGSGTRLTVV.

The table lists this clonotype with a count of one. One base away lies a much larger clone, so this may be a sequencing read error. The rearrangement uses TRBV7-2 and TRBJ2-7; 7 bases map to TRBD1. The CDR3 length is 14 residues. The V segment lost 8 bases and the J segment 2 bases; nucleotides outside the gene matches: 9. Germline V gene lookup returns CDR1 SGHTA and CDR2 FQGNSA. In DNA form, the CDR3 reads TGTGCCAGCCGCCAAACCGGGACAGCCTACGAGCAGTACTTC. Residues: CASRQTGTAYEQYF.

This clonotype has a count of ten or more. The rearrangement uses TRBV11-3 and TRBJ2-5, with 10 bases lining up with TRBD1. This CDR3 has 15 amino acids. V was pared by 5 bases and J by 4 bases, with 7 bases of the junction left unmatched. CDR1 and CDR2 (germline): SGHNT, YENEEA. Here the CDR3 DNA reads TGTGCCAGCAGCCGAGGGACAGGGGAGGGAGAGACCCAGTACTTC. Protein: CASSRGTGEGETQYF.

In its sample, this clonotype was seen many times. This chain uses TRBV4-1 with TRBJ2-7; the D is unclear. This CDR3 is built from 14 residues. Trimming took off 5 bases at V and 1 base at J, with 12 bases between the two ends. From germline, CDR1 is MGHRA and CDR2 YSYEKL. CDR3 DNA: TGCGCCAGCAGCAGGGTACCCGGGTCCTACGAGCAGTACTTC. Protein product: CASSRVPGSYEQYF.

This clonotype was observed many times. CDR3 nucleotides: TGCGCCAGCAGCCCCGATGGGGGCAATCAGCCCCAGCATTTT. Its translation: CASSPDGGNQPQHF. The chain joins TRBV5-1 to TRBJ1-5; D remains unclear. CDR3 size: 14 residues. CDR1 and CDR2 (germline): SGHRS, YFSETQ. Trimming left V 4 bases short and J 2 bases short, with 10 bases between. The full variable domain, completed using reference TRBV5-1 and TRBJ1-5, is KAGVTQTPRYLIKTRGQQVTLSCSPISGHRSVSWYQQTPGQGLQFLFEYFSETQRNKGNFPGRFSGRQFSNSRSEMNVSTLELGDSALYLCASSPDGGNQPQHFGDGTRLSIL.

As concerns this clonotype: A read error is possible here, since a much larger clone lies one base away. V and J are TRBV7-2 and TRBJ2-5; TRBD2 matches at 12 bases. The germline V gene has CDR1 SGHTA and CDR2 FQGNSA. This CDR3 contains 17 residues. DNA of the CDR3: TGTGCCAGCAGCTTAGGGGCTAGCGGGGGGGCCCAAGGGACCCAGTACTTC. This encodes CASSLGASGGAQGTQYF.

With regard to this clonotype: With a much larger clone just one base away, this may be a read error. The CDR3 loop reads CAISLEGDEKLFF. The CDR3 DNA follows: TGTGCCATCAGTTTAGAAGGTGATGAAAAACTGTTTTTT. The rearrangement links TRBV10-3 to TRBJ1-4; the D is unclear. Trimming stripped 5 bases from V and 6 bases from J, with 10 bases between. Germline lookup yields CDR1 ENHRY and CDR2 SYGVKD. The CDR3 runs to 13 residues.

This clonotype was detected only once. This chain joins TRBV15 and TRBJ1-2, with D possibly TRBD1 on 6 matching bases. The V end was cut by 0 bases, the J end by 0 bases, with 11 bases between. In germline, CDR1 is LNHNV, CDR2 YYDKDF (reference sequence). The CDR3 sequence is 16 residues long. CDR3: CATSREQGTANYGYTF. In DNA form, the CDR3 reads TGTGCCACCAGCAGAGAACAGGGTACCGCTAACTATGGCTACACCTTC.